This record concerns one T cell receptor (beta chain) sequence. J was trimmed by 8 bases and V by 11 bases; bases with no gene match: 4. Germline assignment: CDR1 KGHDR and CDR2 SFDVKD. The CDR3 contains 11 residues. This entry comes from a study of blood T cell repertoires in COVID-19. Turning to the study itself: There were acute and convalescent COVID-19 samples, and they came from the United States, Italy and Spain. PBMCs, B-cell-depleted T cells, or T cells provided the cDNA or gDNA that made up the material.

In the original workflow: Reference gene primer amplification gave nucleated cell count estimates. Clones were sequenced by immunoSEQ multiplex PCR, and TCRdb holds only the in-frame ones, with some missing. From that table come the V and J calls and clone size; the DNA was used to work out D and trimming. Among about 160,000 clones, approximately 92% were seen once, and the ten largest hold 3.5% to 5%. The TCR sequence derives from a woman in her forties or fifties with acute or convalescent COVID-19. The gene calls are TRBV24-1 and TRBJ1-2; TRBD1 matches 10 bases. Specimen: peripheral blood. CDR3 sequence: CAIGTGEGYTF. CDR3 coding DNA: TGTGCCATTGGGACAGGGGAAGGCTACACCTTC.